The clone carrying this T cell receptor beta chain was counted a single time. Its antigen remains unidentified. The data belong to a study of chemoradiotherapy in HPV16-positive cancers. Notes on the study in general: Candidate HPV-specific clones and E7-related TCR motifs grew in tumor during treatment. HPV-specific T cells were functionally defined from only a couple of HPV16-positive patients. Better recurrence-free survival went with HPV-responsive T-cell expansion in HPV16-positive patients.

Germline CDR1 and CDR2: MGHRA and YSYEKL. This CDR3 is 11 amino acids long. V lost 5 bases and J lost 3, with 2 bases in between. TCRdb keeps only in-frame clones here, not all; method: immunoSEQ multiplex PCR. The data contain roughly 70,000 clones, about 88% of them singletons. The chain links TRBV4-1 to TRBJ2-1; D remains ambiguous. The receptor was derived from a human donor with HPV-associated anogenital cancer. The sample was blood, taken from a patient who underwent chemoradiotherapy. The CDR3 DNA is TGCGCCAGCAGCGACTACAATGAGCAGTTCTTC. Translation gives CASSDYNEQFF.